This T cell receptor (beta chain) was captured by sequencing in a study of blood T cell repertoires in COVID-19. Study summary: From the United States, Italy and Spain came samples of acute and convalescent COVID-19. PBMCs, B-cell-depleted T cells, or T cells provided the cDNA or gDNA that made up the material.

Germline loops: CDR1 MRHNA, CDR2 SNTAGT. The V gene end was trimmed by 4 bases and the J gene end by 4 bases; junction bases not matched to a gene: 0. The CDR3 covers 15 residues. This clone was counted between two and nine times. In the authors' methods: From reference gene primer amplification, estimates of nucleated cell counts were derived. The data were produced by immunoSEQ multiplex PCR, yet TCRdb's version contains in-frame clones alone and is incomplete. D and trimming come from the DNA, and the V and J calls and clone size come from that table. The sample lists some 140,000 clones; approximately 88% were seen once.

Sequencing was carried out using peripheral blood. This receptor was taken from a man in his 60s with acute or convalescent COVID-19. The gene calls are TRBV6-4 and TRBJ2-1, with 14 positions matching TRBD2. This CDR3 reads CASSGTSGGYNEQFF. The CDR3 coding sequence is TGTGCCAGCAGTGGGACTAGCGGGGGGTACAATGAGCAGTTCTTC.